Listed below are T cell receptor beta chains from one sample, sequenced in a study of CD8+ T cells in alopecia areata. Here immunoSEQ multiplex PCR was the method, and the copy in TCRdb shows in-frame clones only, minus some. Of 140,000 to 150,000 clones in the sample, around 50% were seen once. Sequencing used CD4+ T cells sorted from blood. These receptors all come from a human donor with alopecia areata. The CDR3 runs from the conserved cysteine through the conserved F or W.

V: TRBV9; J: TRBJ1-1; CDR3: CASSRDGNTEAFF
V: TRBV29-1; J: TRBJ1-1; CDR3: CSVVDREVTEAFF
V: TRBV2; J: TRBJ2-7; CDR3: CASSEALGGSYEQYF
V: TRBV29-1; J: TRBJ1-1; CDR3: CSVAGTEAFF
V: TRBV27; J: TRBJ1-3; CDR3: CASSRTGRGNTIYF
V: TRBV28; J: TRBJ1-2; CDR3: CASSYVLDGYTF
V: TRBV5-1; J: TRBJ2-7; CDR3: CASSLLSDRSYEQYF
V: TRBV4-1; J: TRBJ2-5; CDR3: CASSNIQETQYF
V: TRBV19; J: TRBJ1-1; CDR3: CASTITNTEAFF
V: TRBV7-9; J: TRBJ2-1; CDR3: CASSSWGLARTSQFF
V: TRBV6-1; J: TRBJ2-3; CDR3: CASSGLAGADTQYF
V: TRBV6-5; J: TRBJ2-1; CDR3: CASRHAQGHNEQFF
V: TRBV28; J: TRBJ2-6; CDR3: CASHRRAANVLTF